This T cell receptor (beta chain) emerged from a study of CD8+ T cells in alopecia areata. About the study: Those patients who were treated received oral tofacitinib, which was given at 5 to 10 mg twice daily for moderate-to-severe alopecia areata. Dosing with tofacitinib proceeded for 6 to 18 months, followed by 6 months off drug. General study points: Greater clonality was observed in lesional scalp samples, especially alopecia totalis/universalis, versus normal scalp.

Extracted RNA was reverse transcribed into cDNA, the sequencing template. Profiled with immunoSEQ multiplex PCR; TCRdb holds only in-frame clones, not every one. The sample has more than 85,000 clones, approximately 66% seen once. In regard to this clone: The antigen remains undetermined.

Treatment: oral pan-JAK inhibitor, 5-10 mg twice daily. The sample was CD8+ T cells sorted from blood, taken at week 4, from a patient treated with tofacitinib. The source of this sequence is a human donor with alopecia areata.

CDR3 sequence (DNA): TGTGCCAGTAGTGCTTGGGACAGAGATAGCAATCAGCCCCAGCATTTT. Its translation is CASSAWDRDSNQPQHF. The chain employs TRBV19 and TRBJ1-5, with 7 positions matching TRBD1. The CDR3 sequence is 16 residues long. Germline CDR1 reads LNHDA; CDR2 reads SQIVND (reference sequence). Trimming at V came to 5 bases and at J to 0 bases, leaving 7 bases not matched to a gene.